This T cell receptor beta chain was observed in a study of molecular identifiers for immune sequencing clone quantification. Study-level findings and limits: Barcode collisions between identical TCR molecules could shrink estimates of highly expanded clone sizes. Detectable among one million naive cells, according to reports, was Jurkat TCR RNA spiked in from one cell. In naive cells, clones above 20 RNA copies held under 1% of molecules, whereas in effector cells they held over 98%.

One entry per CDR3 protein results from TCRdb running MiXCR on the PCR reads. The data show about 640,000 distinct CDR3 sequences, with just under 20% seen just once and 0.85% held by the top ten. A note on this clonotype: As yet, its antigen is unknown. This clone may be a read error of a much larger clone one base away.

The receptor comes from a human donor in good health. Some libraries in this study had Jurkat cell RNA spiked in. Sequencing used naive CD8+ T cells from blood, with Jurkat cell RNA spiked in. Subset reported: FACS-sorted CD8+CD4-CCR7+CD45RA+ naive T cells.

CDR3 region: CVSSFGVKADTQYF. The CDR3, as DNA: TGTGTCAGCAGCTTTGGAGTCAAGGCAGATACGCAGTATTTT. The chain combines TRBV27 with TRBJ2-3; D is ambiguous. Germline V CDR1 and CDR2: MNHEY, SMNVEV (reference sequence). The CDR3 is 14 amino acids.